This T cell receptor (beta chain) was recovered during a study of cytomegalovirus exposure and HLA in healthy donors. Notes on the study in general: According to a subsequent analysis, TCR clusters from the first cohort were inclined to appear together in the 110 or so validation repertoires. In vitro confirmation showed three CMV-associated chains to be CMV antigen specific.

As to this clone: Its antigen is as yet unknown.

The CDR3 runs to 12 residues. V lost 4 bases and J 8 bases, leaving 10 bases between the germline ends. Per germline, CDR1 SGDLS and CDR2 YYNGEE. The data were produced by immunoSEQ multiplex PCR, yet TCRdb's version contains in-frame clones alone and is incomplete. Among roughly 64,000 clones, roughly 95% were seen once, and the ten largest hold 5.5% to 7.5%. V is TRBV9 and J is TRBJ2-1; D remains ambiguous. The sample comprised PBMCs. The TCR sequence derives from a woman in her late teens or twenties in good health and CMV-seropositive. The DNA of the CDR3 is TGTGCCAGCAGCAACTTTCTGGATGAGCAGTTCTTC. Protein: CASSNFLDEQFF.